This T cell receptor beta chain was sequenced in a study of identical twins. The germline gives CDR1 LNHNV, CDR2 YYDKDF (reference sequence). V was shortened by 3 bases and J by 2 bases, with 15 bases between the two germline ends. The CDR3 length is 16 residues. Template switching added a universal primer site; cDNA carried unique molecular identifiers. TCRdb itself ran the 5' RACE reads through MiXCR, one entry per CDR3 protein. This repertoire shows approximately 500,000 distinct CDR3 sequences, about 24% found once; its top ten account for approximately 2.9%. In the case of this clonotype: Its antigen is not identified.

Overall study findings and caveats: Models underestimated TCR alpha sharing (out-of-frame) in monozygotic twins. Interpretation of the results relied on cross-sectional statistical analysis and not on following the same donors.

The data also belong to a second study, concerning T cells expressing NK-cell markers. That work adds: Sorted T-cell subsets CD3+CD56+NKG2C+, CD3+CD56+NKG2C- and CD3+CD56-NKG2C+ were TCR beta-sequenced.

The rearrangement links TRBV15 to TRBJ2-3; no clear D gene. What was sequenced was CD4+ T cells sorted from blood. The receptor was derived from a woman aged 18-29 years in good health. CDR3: CATSRFAQRNTDTQYF. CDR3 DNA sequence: TGTGCCACCAGCAGGTTTGCGCAAAGGAACACAGATACGCAGTATTTT.